This paragraph covers one T cell receptor (beta chain) sequence. Antigen: not known. The CDR3 totals 16 residues. These data are taken from a study of TIL therapy for anti-PD-1-resistant metastatic lung cancer. In the study overall: Tumors carried a median about 1.4 non-synonymous mutations per megabase. Findings and caveats of the study: This highly selected cohort may not generalize to typical lung cancer patients.

The immunoSEQ assay was v3. Here immunoSEQ multiplex PCR was the method, and the copy in TCRdb shows in-frame clones only, minus some. The sample shows 25,000 to 30,000 clones, approximately 63% of them seen only once. The time point: pre-treatment sample, taken before nivolumab and TIL therapy. Most excised metastases sampled were pleural nodules or supraclavicular lymph nodes. Progressing patients received lymphodepletion, expanded TIL infusion and IL-2. This TCR was recovered from a woman aged 25-85 years with non-small cell lung cancer. Sequenced material: tumor tissue, taken at baseline. This chain uses TRBV21-1 with TRBJ1-1; the D call of TRBD1 is as the table states it, not checked on the DNA. TRBV21-1 is annotated as a pseudogene. The CDR3: CASSNDRAPMNTEAFF. CDR3 in DNA: TGTGCCAGCAGCAACGACAGGGCTCCCATGAACACTGAAGCTTTCTTT.